This T cell receptor (beta chain) was documented in a study of graft-versus-host responses after intestinal transplantation. The repertoire was sequenced with immunoSEQ multiplex PCR; TCRdb's copy has only in-frame clones and lacks some. This table holds 9,900 or so clones, about 30% found once. Plated together were approximately 200,000 CFSE-labeled responder cells and approximately 200,000 irradiated, violet-dye-labeled stimulator cells. Regarding this clone: One end of the junction is discordant with germline, which a read error may explain.

The receptor was isolated from a human patient who received an intestinal transplant. The starting material was alloreactive CD8+ T cells from a mixed lymphocyte reaction culture, obtained before intestinal transplant. The sample's subset: CFSE-low proliferating T cells sorted from roughly 6-day pre-transplant mixed lymphocyte reaction (GvH or HvG direction).

The CDR3 DNA follows: TGTGCTAGCAGCTTAGCGCCAGACTACGAGCAGTACTTC. Encoded protein: CASSLAPDYEQYF. The chain couples TRBV7-7 to TRBJ2-7; TRBD2 is a possible D gene (5 bases). Germline lookup yields CDR1 SSHAT and CDR2 FNYEAQ (reference sequence). This CDR3 region has 13 residues.